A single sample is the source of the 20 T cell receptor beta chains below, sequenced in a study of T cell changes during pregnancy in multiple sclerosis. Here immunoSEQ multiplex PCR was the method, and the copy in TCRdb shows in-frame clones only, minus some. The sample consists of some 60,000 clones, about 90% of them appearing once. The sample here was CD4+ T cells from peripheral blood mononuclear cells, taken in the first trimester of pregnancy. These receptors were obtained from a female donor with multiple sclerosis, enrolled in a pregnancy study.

CDR3 loop: CASSSLAGGQETQYF. CDR3 nucleotides: TGTGCCAGCAGCTCCCTAGCGGGGGGGCAAGAGACCCAGTACTTC. The V and J genes are TRBV7-2 and TRBJ2-5, with 12 bases identical to TRBD2. V dropped 4 bases and J dropped 2; count of bases not matched to a gene: 2. CDR3 length equals 15 residues. Germline CDR1 reads SGHTA; CDR2 reads FQGNSA.

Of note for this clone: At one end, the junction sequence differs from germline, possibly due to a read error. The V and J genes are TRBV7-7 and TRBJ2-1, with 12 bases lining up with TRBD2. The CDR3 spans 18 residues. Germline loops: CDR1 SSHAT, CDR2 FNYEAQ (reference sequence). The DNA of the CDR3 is TGTGCTAGCAGCTTAGGGGCTAGCGGGGGGGCATTGTTCAATGAGCAGTTCTTC. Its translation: CASSLGASGGALFNEQFF. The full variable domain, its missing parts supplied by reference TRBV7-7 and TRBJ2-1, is GAGVSQSPRYKVTKRGQDVTLRCDPISSHATLYWYQQALGQGPEFLTYFNYEAQPDKSGLPSDRFSAERPEGSISTLTIQRTEQRDSAMYRCASSLGASGGALFNEQFFGPGTRLTVL.

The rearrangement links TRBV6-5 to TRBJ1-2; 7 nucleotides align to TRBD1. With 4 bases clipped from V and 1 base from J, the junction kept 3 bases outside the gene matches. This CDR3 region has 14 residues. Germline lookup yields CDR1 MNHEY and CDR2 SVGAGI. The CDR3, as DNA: TGTGCCAGCAGTTGGGACAGATATAACTATGGCTACACCTTC. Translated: CASSWDRYNYGYTF.

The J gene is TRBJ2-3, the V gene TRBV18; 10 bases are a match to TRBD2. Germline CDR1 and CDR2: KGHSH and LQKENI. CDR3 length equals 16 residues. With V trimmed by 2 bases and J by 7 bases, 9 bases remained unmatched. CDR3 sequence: CASSPTQRGGTNTQYF. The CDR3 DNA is TGTGCCAGCTCACCAACCCAGCGGGGGGGCACTAATACGCAGTATTTT.

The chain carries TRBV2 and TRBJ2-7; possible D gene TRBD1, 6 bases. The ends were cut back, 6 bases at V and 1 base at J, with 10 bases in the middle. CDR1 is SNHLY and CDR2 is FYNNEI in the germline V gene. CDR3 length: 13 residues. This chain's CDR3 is CASRRDTSYEQYF. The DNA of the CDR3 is TGTGCCAGCAGACGGGACACTTCCTACGAGCAGTACTTC. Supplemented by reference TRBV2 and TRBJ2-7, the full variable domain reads EPEVTQTPSHQVTQMGQEVILRCVPISNHLYFYWYRQILGQKVEFLVSFYNNEISEKSEIFDDQFSVERPDGSNFTLKIRSTKLEDSAMYFCASRRDTSYEQYFGPGTRLTVT.

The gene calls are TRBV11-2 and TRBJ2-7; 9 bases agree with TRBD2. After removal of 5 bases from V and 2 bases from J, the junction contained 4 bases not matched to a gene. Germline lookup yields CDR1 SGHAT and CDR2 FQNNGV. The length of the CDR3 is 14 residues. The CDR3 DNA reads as TGTGCCAGCAGCAAGCGGGGGGCCCCCTACGAGCAGTACTTC. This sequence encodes CASSKRGAPYEQYF.

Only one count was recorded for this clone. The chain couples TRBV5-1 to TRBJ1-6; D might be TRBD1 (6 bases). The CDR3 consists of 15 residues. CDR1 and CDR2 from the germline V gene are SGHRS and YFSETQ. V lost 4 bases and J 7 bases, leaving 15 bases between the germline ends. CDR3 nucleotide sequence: TGCGCCAGCAGCCCAACACTACAGGGAAATTCACCCCTCCACTTT. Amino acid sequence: CASSPTLQGNSPLHF.

The CDR3 DNA is TGCGCCAGCAGCCAAGAGGGGGGTCTCGCTAATGAAAAACTGTTTTTT. Residues: CASSQEGGLANEKLFF. The chain uses TRBV4-3 and TRBJ1-4; D possibly corresponds to TRBD1 (5 bases). The CDR3 consists of 16 residues. V was pared by 0 bases and J by 3 bases, with 11 bases between. Per the germline V gene, CDR1 is LGHNA and CDR2 is YSLEER.

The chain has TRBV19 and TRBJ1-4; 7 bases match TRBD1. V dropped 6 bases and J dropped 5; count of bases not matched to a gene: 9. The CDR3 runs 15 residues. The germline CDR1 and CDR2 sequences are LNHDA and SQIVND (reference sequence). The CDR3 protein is CASRSGTAKNEKLFF. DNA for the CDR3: TGTGCCAGTAGATCAGGGACAGCGAAAAATGAAAAACTGTTTTTT.

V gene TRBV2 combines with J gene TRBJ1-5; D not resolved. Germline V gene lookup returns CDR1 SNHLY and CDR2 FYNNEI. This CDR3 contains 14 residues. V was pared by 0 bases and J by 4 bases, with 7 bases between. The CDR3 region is CASSEASANQPQHF. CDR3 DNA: TGTGCCAGCAGTGAAGCAAGTGCGAATCAGCCCCAGCATTTT.

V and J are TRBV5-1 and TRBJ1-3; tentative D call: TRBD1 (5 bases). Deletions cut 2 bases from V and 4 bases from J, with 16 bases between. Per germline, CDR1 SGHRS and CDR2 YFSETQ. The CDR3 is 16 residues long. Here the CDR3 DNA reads TGCGCCAGCAGCTTAGGGGTCTTGGTTGGAGGAAACACCATATATTTT. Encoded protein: CASSLGVLVGGNTIYF.

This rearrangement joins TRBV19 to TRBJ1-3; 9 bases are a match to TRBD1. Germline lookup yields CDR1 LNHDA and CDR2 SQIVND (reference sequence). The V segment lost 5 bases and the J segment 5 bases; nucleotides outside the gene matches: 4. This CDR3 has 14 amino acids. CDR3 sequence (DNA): TGTGCCAGTAGTGAGGACAGGGGAAGAAACACCATATATTTT. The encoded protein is CASSEDRGRNTIYF.

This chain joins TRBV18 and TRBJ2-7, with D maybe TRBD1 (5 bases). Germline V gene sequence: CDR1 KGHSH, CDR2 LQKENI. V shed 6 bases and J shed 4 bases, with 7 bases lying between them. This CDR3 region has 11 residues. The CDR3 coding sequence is TGTGCCAGCTCCCAGGGTTACGAGCAGTACTTC. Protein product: CASSQGYEQYF.

CDR3: CASSFRFVETEAFF. The CDR3 nucleotides read TGTGCCAGTAGTTTCAGGTTCGTGGAAACTGAAGCTTTCTTT. The gene calls are TRBV19 and TRBJ1-1; D is undetermined. The CDR3 loop spans 14 amino acids. The ends were cut back, 5 bases at V and 5 bases at J, with 15 bases in the middle. Germline CDR1 LNHDA, CDR2 SQIVND (reference sequence).

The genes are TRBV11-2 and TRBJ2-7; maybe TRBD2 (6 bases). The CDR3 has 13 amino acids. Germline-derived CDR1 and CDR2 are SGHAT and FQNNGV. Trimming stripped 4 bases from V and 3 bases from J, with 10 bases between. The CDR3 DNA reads TGTGCCAGCAGCTGGGACTCGTTCTACGAGCAGTACTTC. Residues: CASSWDSFYEQYF.

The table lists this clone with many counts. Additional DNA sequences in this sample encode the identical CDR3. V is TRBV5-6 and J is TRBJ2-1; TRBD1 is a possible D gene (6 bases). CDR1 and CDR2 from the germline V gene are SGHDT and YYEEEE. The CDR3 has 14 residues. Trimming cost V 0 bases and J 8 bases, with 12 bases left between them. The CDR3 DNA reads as TGTGCCAGCAGCTTGGGGGGGCAGGTCGATGAGCAGTTCTTC. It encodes CASSLGGQVDEQFF.

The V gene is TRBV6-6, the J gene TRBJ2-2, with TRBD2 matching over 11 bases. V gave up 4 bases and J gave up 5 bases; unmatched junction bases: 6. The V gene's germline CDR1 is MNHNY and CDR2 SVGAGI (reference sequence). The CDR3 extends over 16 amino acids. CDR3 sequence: CASSWLAGGRTGELFF. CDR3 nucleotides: TGTGCCAGCAGTTGGTTAGCGGGGGGGCGGACCGGGGAGCTGTTTTTT.

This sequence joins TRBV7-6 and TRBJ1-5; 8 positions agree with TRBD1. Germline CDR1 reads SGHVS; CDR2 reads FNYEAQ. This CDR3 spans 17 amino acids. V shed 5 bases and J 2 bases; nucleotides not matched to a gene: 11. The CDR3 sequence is CASSPLQGARGNQPQHF. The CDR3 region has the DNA TGTGCCAGCAGCCCCCTGCAGGGGGCGAGGGGCAATCAGCCCCAGCATTTT.

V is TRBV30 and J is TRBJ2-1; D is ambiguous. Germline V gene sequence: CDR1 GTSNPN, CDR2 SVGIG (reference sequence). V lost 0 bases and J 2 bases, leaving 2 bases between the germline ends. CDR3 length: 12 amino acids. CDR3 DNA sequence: TGTGCCTGGAGTGTCACCTACAATGAGCAGTTCTTC. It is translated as CAWSVTYNEQFF.

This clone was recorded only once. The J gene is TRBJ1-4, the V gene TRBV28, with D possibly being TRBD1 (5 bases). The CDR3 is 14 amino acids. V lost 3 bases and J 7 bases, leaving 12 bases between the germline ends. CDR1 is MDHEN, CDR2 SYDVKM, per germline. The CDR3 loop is CASSFRALGEKLFF. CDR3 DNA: TGTGCCAGCAGTTTCAGGGCGCTGGGTGAAAAACTGTTTTTT.